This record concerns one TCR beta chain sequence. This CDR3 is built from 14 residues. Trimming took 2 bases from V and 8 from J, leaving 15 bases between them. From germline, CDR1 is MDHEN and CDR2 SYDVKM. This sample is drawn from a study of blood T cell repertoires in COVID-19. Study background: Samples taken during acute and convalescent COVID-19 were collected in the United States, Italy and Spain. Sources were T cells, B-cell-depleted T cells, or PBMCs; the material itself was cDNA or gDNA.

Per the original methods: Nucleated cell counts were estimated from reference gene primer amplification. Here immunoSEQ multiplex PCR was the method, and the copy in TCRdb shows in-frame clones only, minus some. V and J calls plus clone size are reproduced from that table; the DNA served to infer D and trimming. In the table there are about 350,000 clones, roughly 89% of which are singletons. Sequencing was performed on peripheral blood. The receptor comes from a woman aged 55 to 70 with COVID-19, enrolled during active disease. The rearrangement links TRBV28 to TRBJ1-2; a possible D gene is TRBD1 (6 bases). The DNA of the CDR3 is TGTGCCAGCAGTTTAATTCAGGGGCGCTGGGGCTACACCTTC. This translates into CASSLIQGRWGYTF.